This paragraph reports one TCR beta chain. Its specificity is unknown. The authors ran a second PCR of 7 to 11 cycles using a sample-barcoded 5' primer and a J-beta primer mix. TCRdb analysed the 5' RACE reads with MiXCR anew, one entry per CDR3 protein. The sample has 1,100,000 or so distinct CDR3 sequences, 45% seen once. Trimming pared 1 base from V and 5 bases from J, leaving 10 bases between. The CDR3 totals 14 residues. Germline CDR1 and CDR2: SGHRS and YFSETQ. The entry originates in a study of blood T cells in healthy people across ages. The study, taken as a whole, reports: Both higher diversity and more naive CD4+ cells marked long-lived donors when set against aged donors.

The chain has TRBV5-1 and TRBJ2-1; a weak D match, TRBD2 (6 bases). The sequence derives from a woman aged 60-75 years in good health. Material for sequencing was blood. The CDR3: CASSLRGGNNEQFF. CDR3 nucleotides: TGCGCCAGCAGCTTGCGGGGAGGCAACAATGAGCAGTTCTTC.